This T cell receptor (beta chain) was sequenced in a study of CD8+ T cells in alopecia areata. Broader study findings: Sequence data from scalp samples additionally include resident alphabeta T cells of normal skin.

CDR3 length: 13 amino acids. Trimming pared 4 bases from V and 5 bases from J, leaving 12 bases between. Germline V gene data show CDR1 as SGHRS and CDR2 as YFSETQ. PBMCs yielded sorted CD4+ and CD8+ T cells. Sequencing relied on a cDNA template that was reverse transcribed from extracted RNA. The protocol was immunoSEQ multiplex PCR, while the TCRdb copy is restricted to in-frame clones and leaves out a portion. The data show some 150,000 clones, approximately 65% seen once. With respect to this clone: Its antigen remains unknown.

The specimen comprised CD8+ T cells sorted from blood, sampled at week 0. This receptor was identified in a human donor with alopecia areata. The chain couples TRBV5-1 to TRBJ2-5, with no clear D. CDR3 residues: CASSNTPWETQYF. In DNA form, the CDR3 reads TGCGCCAGCAGCAACACCCCGTGGGAGACCCAGTACTTC.